This T cell receptor beta chain was profiled in a study of T cell repertoires in cytomegalovirus infection. TCRdb recomputed calls from the reads with MiXCR, one row per CDR3 protein. This table has approximately 630,000 distinct CDR3 sequences, less than 25% appearing once. Material for sequencing was CD8+ T cells from PBMCs. This clonotype was obtained from a human donor in good health (CMV status not recorded). Some clones in this sample may be carry-over from other donors' samples.

The CDR3 region has the DNA TGTGCCAGCAGTGAATTTTTCGTCGGGGAGCTGTTTTTT. Its protein product is CASSEFFVGELFF. The chain links TRBV25-1 to TRBJ2-2; the D is unclear. With 1 base removed from V and 7 bases from J, the gap between germline ends came to 7 bases. From germline, CDR1 is MGHDK and CDR2 SYGVNS. This CDR3 spans 13 amino acids. Full variable domain (remainder filled in from reference TRBV25-1 and TRBJ2-2): EADIYQTPRYLVIGTGKKITLECSQTMGHDKMYWYQQDPGMELHLIHYSYGVNSTEKGDLSSESTVSRIRTEHFPLTLESARPSHTSQYLCASSEFFVGELFFGEGSRLTVL.